The following is a T cell receptor (beta chain) sequence with its context. This entry is derived from a study of T cells in Graves' hyperthyroidism and ophthalmopathy. J lost 7 bases, V lost 9 bases, and 6 bases had no gene match. This CDR3 contains 12 residues. Germline V gives CDR1 MNHNS, CDR2 SASEGT. Researchers amplified the TCR beta CDR3 regions from RNA transcripts. The study used the HTBI primer set for a first-round RT-PCR of the TCR CDR3. MiXCR, run by TCRdb on the multiplex PCR reads, gives a single entry per CDR3 protein. The table records approximately 700,000 distinct CDR3 sequences, 15% to 20% of them present only once.

This sequence was found in a man between 18 and 29 years old with Graves' hyperthyroidism. Sequences were obtained from blood. J is TRBJ2-1 and V is TRBV6-1, with 7 nucleotides matching TRBD2. This chain's CDR3 is CARSLGGNEQFF. The CDR3 bases are TGTGCCAGATCCTTGGGGGGGAATGAGCAGTTCTTC.